The 18 T cell receptor beta chains given below trace back to one sample, sequenced in a study of blood T cell repertoires in COVID-19. Data came from immunoSEQ multiplex PCR; TCRdb stores just in-frame clones and leaves some out. The table shows roughly 320,000 clones, with 85% occurring only once. The sample comprised peripheral blood. The origin of the receptors is a human donor in a cohort sampled during active COVID-19.

This clone occurred a few times. This chain uses TRBV27 with TRBJ2-7; 8 nucleotides align to TRBD1. The trim removed 10 bases at V and 1 base at J, leaving 6 bases unmatched. CDR1 and CDR2 from the germline V gene are MNHEY and SMNVEV (reference sequence). CDR3 length: 13 amino acids. The CDR3, as DNA: TGTGCCACGAGGACAGGGCAATCCTACGAGCAGTACTTC. Translated: CATRTGQSYEQYF.

This chain joins TRBV7-3 and TRBJ2-1; 7 nucleotides align to TRBD1. The CDR3 sequence is 15 residues long. Germline V gene lookup returns CDR1 SGHTA and CDR2 FQGTGA. V was clipped by 4 bases and J by 9 bases; unmatched bases: 12. CDR3 sequence reads: CASSSGQYLYSEQFF. Written as DNA, the CDR3 is TGTGCCAGCAGCTCGGGACAGTACCTGTATAGTGAGCAGTTCTTC.

The genes are TRBV5-1 and TRBJ2-2, with D maybe TRBD1 (5 bases). Germline CDR1 is SGHRS and CDR2 is YFSETQ. This CDR3 is built from 16 residues. Trimming pared 0 bases from V and 2 bases from J, leaving 11 bases between. CDR3 protein: CASSLVLTVNTGELFF. In DNA form, the CDR3 reads TGCGCCAGCAGCTTGGTTCTGACAGTAAACACCGGGGAGCTGTTTTTT.

The chain combines TRBV10-3 with TRBJ1-4; a weak D match, TRBD1 (6 bases). Trimming removed 2 bases at V and 7 bases at J, with 14 bases between. This CDR3 has 15 amino acids. CDR1 and CDR2 (germline): ENHRY, SYGVKD. The CDR3 reads CAISETARGTEKLFF. The CDR3 region has the DNA TGTGCCATCAGTGAGACCGCCAGGGGAACTGAAAAACTGTTTTTT.

V usage is TRBV5-6 and J usage is TRBJ2-7; D unresolved. The CDR3 covers 16 residues. Between the trimmed V and J ends, which lost 4 bases and 4 bases, there was a span of 21 bases. CDR1 SGHDT and CDR2 YYEEEE come from the germline V gene. In DNA, the CDR3 is TGTGCCAGCAGCCCGAAACTCGACAAAGTGACGTACGAGCAGTACTTC. This gives the protein CASSPKLDKVTYEQYF.

In the case of this clone: The sample contains more than one DNA sequence encoding this CDR3. The V and J genes are TRBV3-1 (or the pseudogene TRBV3-2) and TRBJ2-7; D is unclear. Trimming pared 2 bases from V and 4 bases from J, leaving 6 bases between. The CDR3 spans 12 residues. Germline assignment: CDR1 LGHDT and CDR2 YNNKEL (reference sequence). CDR3 sequence reads: CASSQSRYEQYF. DNA for the CDR3: TGTGCCAGCAGCCAATCGAGATACGAGCAGTACTTC.

The V gene is TRBV5-1, the J gene TRBJ1-6; 9 bases fit TRBD1. The CDR3 has 19 residues. With V trimmed by 3 bases and J by 0 bases, 10 bases remained unmatched. The germline V gene has CDR1 SGHRS and CDR2 YFSETQ. Here the CDR3 DNA reads TGCGCCAGCAGCTCGGGACAGGGAGAATCAAGCTCCTATAATTCACCCCTCCACTTT. This encodes CASSSGQGESSSYNSPLHF.

The V call is TRBV9, the J call TRBJ1-6; tentatively, D is TRBD1 (5 bases). This CDR3 spans 14 amino acids. Germline CDR1 reads SGDLS; CDR2 reads YYNGEE. The V end lost 4 bases, the J end lost 7 bases, and 12 bases lay between the germline ends. The CDR3, as DNA: TGTGCCAGCAGCCTCGACAGTCTCAATTCACCCCTCCACTTT. It yields the protein CASSLDSLNSPLHF.

This chain joins TRBV11-2 and TRBJ2-1, with TRBD1 as a possible D gene (7 bases). Deletions cut 5 bases from V and 7 bases from J, with 18 bases between. The CDR3 length is 15 residues. The germline V gene has CDR1 SGHAT and CDR2 FQNNGV. The CDR3 loop reads CASSLGGTVSNEQFF. CDR3 DNA sequence: TGTGCCAGCAGCCTTGGGGGGACAGTGAGTAATGAGCAGTTCTTC.

The chain has TRBV5-1 and TRBJ2-5; TRBD1 matches at 7 bases. Germline V lookup: CDR1 SGHRS, CDR2 YFSETQ. The V segment lost 5 bases and the J segment 0 bases; nucleotides outside the gene matches: 7. CDR3 length: 15 residues. CDR3 residues: CASRVGQLNQETQYF. The CDR3 DNA follows: TGCGCCAGCAGGGTGGGACAGCTCAACCAAGAGACCCAGTACTTC.

This chain connects TRBV18 to TRBJ1-1; no clear D gene. This CDR3 region has 16 residues. V lost 6 bases, J lost 1 base, and 18 bases lay in between. The V gene's germline CDR1 is KGHSH and CDR2 LQKENI. The CDR3 DNA reads TGTGCCAGCTCTTTTTTTGGAGGGCAGGAGAACACTGAAGCTTTCTTT. This encodes CASSFFGGQENTEAFF.

This chain uses TRBV28 with TRBJ1-1; D ambiguous. Germline CDR1 and CDR2: MDHEN and SYDVKM. With 7 bases removed from V and 0 bases from J, the gap between germline ends came to 9 bases. There are 13 residues in the CDR3. Here the CDR3 reads CASNVAVNTEAFF. CDR3 sequence (DNA): TGTGCCAGCAACGTCGCAGTGAACACTGAAGCTTTCTTT.

J is TRBJ2-7 and V is TRBV7-6; TRBD1 might be the D (6 bases). Trimming shortened V by 5 bases and J by 4 bases, and 12 bases separated the two germline ends. This CDR3 comprises 13 residues. From germline, CDR1 is SGHVS and CDR2 FNYEAQ. As DNA, the CDR3 is TGTGCCAGCAGCCTCGGACAGCTGTACGAGCAGTACTTC. The encoded protein is CASSLGQLYEQYF.

The chain links TRBV12-3 or TRBV12-4 to TRBJ1-2; a possible D gene is TRBD1 (5 bases). V lost 7 bases and J lost 2, with 11 bases in between. The CDR3 loop spans 13 amino acids. The CDR3 nucleotides read TGTGCCAGCACCGAAGGGGTCAACTATGGCTACACCTTC. This codes for CASTEGVNYGYTF.

The J gene is TRBJ2-7, the V gene TRBV5-1; a weak D match, TRBD1 (6 bases). Germline V gives CDR1 SGHRS, CDR2 YFSETQ. This CDR3 is built from 14 residues. V lost 4 bases, J lost 0 bases, and 11 bases lay in between. The CDR3 coding sequence is TGCGCCAGCAGCCGTGACAGGAGCTCCTACGAGCAGTACTTC. It yields the protein CASSRDRSSYEQYF. Based on the CDR3 plus reference TRBV5-1 and TRBJ2-7, the full variable domain is KAGVTQTPRYLIKTRGQQVTLSCSPISGHRSVSWYQQTPGQGLQFLFEYFSETQRNKGNFPGRFSGRQFSNSRSEMNVSTLELGDSALYLCASSRDRSSYEQYFGPGTRLTVT.

The chain is built from TRBV2 and TRBJ1-5; D is unresolved. The V gene's germline CDR1 is SNHLY and CDR2 FYNNEI. With 1 base removed from V and 8 bases from J, the gap between germline ends came to 12 bases. The CDR3 contains 14 residues. The CDR3 DNA reads TGTGCCAGCAGTGAAGGGGCCGCGTTTGAGCCCCAGCATTTT. It specifies CASSEGAAFEPQHF.

This chain connects TRBV18 to TRBJ2-7; TRBD1 might be the D (5 bases). Trimming pared 0 bases from V and 3 bases from J, leaving 9 bases between. This CDR3 spans 14 amino acids. Per the germline V gene, CDR1 is KGHSH and CDR2 is LQKENI. This CDR3 reads CASSPPTARYEQYF. CDR3 coding DNA: TGTGCCAGCTCACCACCGACAGCCCGCTACGAGCAGTACTTC.

The chain has TRBV7-2 and TRBJ2-3, with D perhaps TRBD2 (5 bases). From germline, CDR1 is SGHTA and CDR2 FQGNSA. Trimming took off 3 bases at V and 0 bases at J, with 10 bases between the two ends. CDR3 length: 15 residues. CDR3 loop: CASSFRGRSTDTQYF. CDR3 nucleotide sequence: TGTGCCAGCAGCTTTCGAGGGCGTAGCACAGATACGCAGTATTTT.